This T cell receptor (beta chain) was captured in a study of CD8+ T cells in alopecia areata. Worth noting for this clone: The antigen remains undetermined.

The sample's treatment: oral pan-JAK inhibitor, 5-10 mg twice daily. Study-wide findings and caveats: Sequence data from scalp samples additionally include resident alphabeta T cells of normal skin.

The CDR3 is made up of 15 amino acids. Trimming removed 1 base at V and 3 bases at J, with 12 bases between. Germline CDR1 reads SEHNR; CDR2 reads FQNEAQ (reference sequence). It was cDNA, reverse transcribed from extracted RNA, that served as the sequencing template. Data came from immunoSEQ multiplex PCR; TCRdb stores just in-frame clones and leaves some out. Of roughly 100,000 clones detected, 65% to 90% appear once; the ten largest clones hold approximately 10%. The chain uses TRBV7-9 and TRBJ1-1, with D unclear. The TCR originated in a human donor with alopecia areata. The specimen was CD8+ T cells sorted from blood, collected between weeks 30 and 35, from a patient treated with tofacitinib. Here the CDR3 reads CASSLVDSVDTEAFF. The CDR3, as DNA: TGTGCCAGCAGCTTAGTCGACTCCGTAGACACTGAAGCTTTCTTT.